Listed below are T cell receptor beta chains from one sample, sequenced in a study of blood T cell repertoires in COVID-19. Assay used: immunoSEQ multiplex PCR; TCRdb lists only in-frame clones, some missing. The data show about 94,000 clones, roughly 80% seen once. What was sequenced was peripheral blood. Receptors were obtained from a man aged 55 to 69 with acute or convalescent COVID-19. The CDR3 runs from the conserved cysteine through the conserved F or W. D genes are given only for firm matches. Only part of the rows carry a size: once, few, many, or a class if the clone is expanded.

D: .
J: TRBJ1-1
V: TRBV27
size: .
CDR3: CASSLGQGSTEAFF
DNA: TGTGCCAGCAGTTTAGGTCAGGGAAGTACTGAAGCTTTCTTT

D: TRBD2
J: TRBJ2-1
V: TRBV11-2
size: .
CDR3: CASSFEAGGRVNEQFF
DNA: TGTGCCAGCAGCTTTGAGGCGGGAGGCCGGGTAAATGAGCAGTTCTTC

D: .
J: TRBJ2-2
V: TRBV5-6
size: .
CDR3: CASSFSGENTGELFF
DNA: TGTGCCAGCAGCTTCTCAGGGGAGAACACCGGGGAGCTGTTTTTT

D: .
J: TRBJ1-5
V: TRBV10-2
size: few
CDR3: CASQTGLNQPQHF
DNA: TGCGCCAGCCAAACAGGGCTCAATCAGCCCCAGCATTTT

D: TRBD1
J: TRBJ2-2
V: TRBV15
size: .
CDR3: CATRDRTVAGELFF
DNA: TGTGCCACCCGGGACAGAACTGTCGCCGGGGAGCTGTTTTTT

D: .
J: TRBJ1-6
V: TRBV7-2
size: .
CDR3: CASSSVGTGTNNSPLHF
DNA: TGTGCCAGCAGCTCAGTCGGAACCGGGACAAATAATTCACCCCTCCACTTT

D: .
J: TRBJ2-7
V: TRBV7-2
size: .
CDR3: CASSRTVLYEQYF
DNA: TGTGCCAGCAGCCGGACAGTATTATACGAGCAGTACTTC

D: .
J: TRBJ2-1
V: TRBV3-1/TRBV3-2
size: .
CDR3: CASSQRGGPGHNEQFF
DNA: TGTGCCAGCAGCCAGAGGGGGGGGCCCGGCCACAATGAGCAGTTCTTC

D: .
J: TRBJ2-7
V: TRBV5-1
size: .
CDR3: CASSPKAGSYEQYF
DNA: TGCGCCAGCAGCCCCAAGGCTGGGAGCTACGAGCAGTACTTC

D: TRBD2
J: TRBJ2-7
V: TRBV5-6
size: medium-sized
CDR3: CASSFLAGDTYEQYF
DNA: TGTGCCAGCAGCTTTCTAGCGGGGGATACCTACGAGCAGTACTTC

D: .
J: TRBJ2-2
V: TRBV24-1
size: once
CDR3: CATSDIENTGELFF
DNA: TGTGCCACCAGTGATATAGAGAACACCGGGGAGCTGTTTTTT

D: .
J: TRBJ1-5
V: TRBV30
size: .
CDR3: CAWSVRGGVGNQPQHF
DNA: TGTGCCTGGAGTGTACGGGGGGGAGTGGGCAATCAGCCCCAGCATTTT

D: .
J: TRBJ2-7
V: TRBV29-1
size: .
CDR3: CSVGGEGVYEQYF
DNA: TGCAGCGTTGGGGGCGAAGGGGTCTACGAGCAGTACTTC

D: TRBD2
J: TRBJ2-6
V: TRBV5-1
size: .
CDR3: CASSLRSGGYYSSGANVLTF
DNA: TGCGCCAGCAGCTTGCGAAGCGGGGGGTATTATAGCTCTGGGGCCAACGTCCTGACTTTC

D: .
J: TRBJ1-3
V: TRBV2
size: .
CDR3: CASSELGVGYSGNTIYF
DNA: TGTGCCAGCAGTGAACTCGGGGTAGGCTACTCTGGAAACACCATATATTTT

D: TRBD1
J: TRBJ2-2
V: TRBV19
size: .
CDR3: CASSSSDREVGELFF
DNA: TGTGCCAGTAGTTCCTCGGACAGGGAGGTCGGGGAGCTGTTTTTT

D: .
J: TRBJ1-2
V: TRBV6-5
size: .
CDR3: CASSYLAGYGYTF
DNA: TGTGCCAGCAGTTACTTGGCAGGCTATGGCTACACCTTC

D: TRBD1
J: TRBJ1-4
V: TRBV4-3
size: .
CDR3: CASSQDSPDRGLPNEKLFF
DNA: TGCGCCAGCAGCCAAGATTCCCCGGACAGGGGGCTACCTAATGAAAAACTGTTTTTT

D: .
J: TRBJ1-5
V: TRBV5-6
size: .
CDR3: CASSVQGGGNQPQHF
DNA: TGTGCCAGCAGCGTACAGGGTGGCGGCAATCAGCCCCAGCATTTT

D: .
J: TRBJ2-5
V: TRBV27
size: .
CDR3: CASSLADRQETQYF
DNA: TGTGCCAGCAGTTTAGCCGACAGACAAGAGACCCAGTACTTC

D: .
J: TRBJ1-4
V: TRBV4-3
size: .
CDR3: CASSQDGQGIATNEKLFF
DNA: TGCGCCAGCAGCCAAGATGGGCAGGGCATAGCAACTAATGAAAAACTGTTTTTT

D: TRBD2
J: TRBJ2-1
V: TRBV11-3
size: .
CDR3: CASSAGLGGNNEQFF
DNA: TGTGCCAGCAGCGCAGGGTTGGGGGGGAACAATGAGCAGTTCTTC

D: TRBD1
J: TRBJ1-6
V: TRBV4-1
size: .
CDR3: CASSQGTGQGIFGSPLHF
DNA: TGCGCCAGCAGCCAAGGGACGGGACAGGGGATATTCGGTTCACCCCTCCACTTT

D: .
J: TRBJ1-6
V: TRBV7-8
size: .
CDR3: CASSLYEGPSYNSPLHF
DNA: TGTGCCAGCAGCTTATACGAGGGCCCCTCCTATAATTCACCCCTCCACTTT

D: .
J: TRBJ1-5
V: TRBV2
size: .
CDR3: CASSSSSYRAHQPQHF
DNA: TGTGCCAGCAGTTCTTCCTCTTACAGGGCCCATCAGCCCCAGCATTTT

D: TRBD1
J: TRBJ1-6
V: TRBV28
size: .
CDR3: CASSAPTGLGSPLHF
DNA: TGTGCCAGCAGTGCCCCGACAGGGTTAGGTTCACCCCTCCACTTT

D: .
J: TRBJ1-1
V: TRBV7-2
size: .
CDR3: CASSWAGQMNTEAFF
DNA: TGTGCCAGCAGCTGGGCTGGACAGATGAACACTGAAGCTTTCTTT

D: .
J: TRBJ1-2
V: TRBV19
size: .
CDR3: CACRAGEKGYTF
DNA: TGTGCCTGTAGAGCCGGGGAGAAAGGCTACACCTTC

D: .
J: TRBJ1-3
V: TRBV5-1
size: .
CDR3: CASSSGLDGLNTIYF
DNA: TGCGCCAGCAGCTCGGGACTAGACGGCCTAAACACCATATATTTT

D: .
J: TRBJ1-2
V: TRBV5-1
size: .
CDR3: CASSWETGYGYTF
DNA: TGCGCCAGCAGCTGGGAGACAGGCTATGGCTACACCTTC

D: TRBD1
J: TRBJ1-1
V: TRBV7-3
size: .
CDR3: CASSPGTGSTEAFF
DNA: TGTGCCAGCAGCCCCGGGACAGGGTCCACTGAAGCTTTCTTT

D: .
J: TRBJ1-3
V: TRBV10-1
size: .
CDR3: CASSPGDLRNTIYF
DNA: TGCGCCAGCAGTCCCGGGGATCTTCGGAACACCATATATTTT

D: .
J: TRBJ1-1
V: TRBV7-2
size: .
CDR3: CASSSQGGATEAFF
DNA: TGTGCCAGCAGCTCACAGGGAGGGGCAACTGAAGCTTTCTTT

D: .
J: TRBJ2-3
V: TRBV24-1
size: .
CDR3: CATSDRSGTDTQYF
DNA: TGTGCCACCAGTGATCGGAGTGGGACAGATACGCAGTATTTT

D: TRBD2
J: TRBJ2-5
V: TRBV10-3
size: .
CDR3: CAISGLAGSQETQYF
DNA: TGTGCCATCAGTGGTCTAGCGGGATCCCAAGAGACCCAGTACTTC

D: .
J: TRBJ2-5
V: TRBV6-1
size: .
CDR3: CASREDREGETQYF
DNA: TGTGCCAGCAGGGAAGACAGGGAGGGAGAGACCCAGTACTTC

D: .
J: TRBJ2-2
V: TRBV28
size: .
CDR3: CASSPTGELFF
DNA: TGTGCCAGCAGCCCTACCGGGGAGCTGTTTTTT

D: TRBD1
J: TRBJ2-7
V: TRBV2
size: .
CDR3: CASRYLQGANEQYF
DNA: TGTGCCAGCAGATACCTGCAGGGGGCAAACGAGCAGTACTTC

D: .
J: TRBJ1-5
V: TRBV7-9
size: .
CDR3: CASSLDEMGRYGNQPQHF
DNA: TGTGCCAGCAGCTTAGACGAGATGGGGAGATACGGCAATCAGCCCCAGCATTTT

D: .
J: TRBJ2-3
V: TRBV7-9
size: few
CDR3: CASSRETKADTQYF
DNA: TGTGCCAGCAGCCGAGAGACAAAGGCAGATACGCAGTATTTT

D: .
J: TRBJ1-5
V: TRBV11-2
size: .
CDR3: CASSLGQDQPQHF
DNA: TGTGCCAGCAGCTTGGGCCAAGATCAGCCCCAGCATTTT

D: .
J: TRBJ2-7
V: TRBV5-1
size: .
CDR3: CASSLRSGEENYEQYF
DNA: TGCGCCAGCAGCTTGAGGAGTGGGGAGGAGAACTACGAGCAGTACTTC

D: TRBD1
J: TRBJ1-2
V: TRBV19
size: .
CDR3: CASSIELGQGANYGYTF
DNA: TGTGCCAGTAGTATAGAGTTGGGACAGGGAGCTAACTATGGCTACACCTTC

D: TRBD1
J: TRBJ1-4
V: TRBV27
size: .
CDR3: CASSLLFSRTGYEKLFF
DNA: TGTGCCAGCAGTTTACTTTTTTCTCGGACAGGCTATGAAAAACTGTTTTTT

D: TRBD1
J: TRBJ1-5
V: TRBV12-3/TRBV12-4
size: few
CDR3: CASSGQVNQPQHF
DNA: TGTGCCAGCAGCGGACAGGTCAATCAGCCCCAGCATTTT

D: .
J: TRBJ1-2
V: TRBV4-1
size: .
CDR3: CASSLDYRTAFGGYTF
DNA: TGCGCCAGCAGCCTCGATTATCGGACAGCCTTTGGGGGCTACACCTTC

D: TRBD2
J: TRBJ2-1
V: TRBV10-3
size: .
CDR3: CAIRERGSSYNEQFF
DNA: TGTGCCATCAGGGAGCGGGGGAGCTCCTACAATGAGCAGTTCTTC

D: TRBD2
J: TRBJ2-1
V: TRBV5-1
size: .
CDR3: CASSLTSGGERSEQFF
DNA: TGCGCCAGCAGCTTGACTAGCGGGGGGGAGAGGAGTGAGCAGTTCTTC

D: TRBD1
J: TRBJ2-1
V: TRBV10-2
size: .
CDR3: CASSGGQGANNEQFF
DNA: TGCGCCAGCAGTGGGGGACAGGGGGCGAATAATGAGCAGTTCTTC

D: .
J: TRBJ1-1
V: TRBV4-3
size: .
CDR3: CASSPQERASAFF
DNA: TGCGCCAGCAGCCCCCAAGAGAGGGCTTCGGCTTTCTTT

D: TRBD2
J: TRBJ2-1
V: TRBV9
size: .
CDR3: CASSVSSGGPYEQFF
DNA: TGTGCCAGCAGCGTAAGTTCGGGGGGGCCCTATGAGCAGTTCTTC

D: .
J: TRBJ1-1
V: TRBV6-5
size: few
CDR3: CASSFGGGSKTEAFF
DNA: TGTGCCAGCAGCTTCGGGGGTGGTAGCAAGACTGAAGCTTTCTTT

D: .
J: TRBJ1-3
V: TRBV7-8
size: many
CDR3: CASSLNVRGGGNTIYF
DNA: TGTGCCAGCAGCTTAAACGTCAGGGGCGGGGGAAACACCATATATTTT